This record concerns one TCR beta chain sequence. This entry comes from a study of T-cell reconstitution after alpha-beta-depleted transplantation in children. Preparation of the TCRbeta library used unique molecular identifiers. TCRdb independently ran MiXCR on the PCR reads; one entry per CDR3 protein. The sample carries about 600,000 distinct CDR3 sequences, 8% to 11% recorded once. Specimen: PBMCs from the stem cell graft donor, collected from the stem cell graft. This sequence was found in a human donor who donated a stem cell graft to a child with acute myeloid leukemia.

The CDR3 reads CASSLAPGGDNEKLFF. As DNA, the CDR3 is TGTGCCAGCAGCTTAGCGCCGGGGGGAGATAATGAAAAACTGTTTTTT. The rearrangement joins TRBV7-9 to TRBJ1-4; TRBD1 is a possible D gene (5 bases). Trimming removed 0 bases at V and 4 bases at J, with 12 bases between. The CDR3 is 16 amino acids. CDR1 SEHNR and CDR2 FQNEAQ come from the germline V gene (reference sequence).